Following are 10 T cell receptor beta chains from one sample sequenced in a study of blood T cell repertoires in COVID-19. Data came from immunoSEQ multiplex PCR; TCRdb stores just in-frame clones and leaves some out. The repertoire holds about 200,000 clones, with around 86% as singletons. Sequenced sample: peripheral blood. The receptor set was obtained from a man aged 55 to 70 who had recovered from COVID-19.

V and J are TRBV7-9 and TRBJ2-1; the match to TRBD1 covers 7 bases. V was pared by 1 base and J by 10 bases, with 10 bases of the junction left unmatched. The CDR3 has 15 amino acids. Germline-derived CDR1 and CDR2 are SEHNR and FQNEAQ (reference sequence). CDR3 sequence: CASSLGVTGIGEQFF. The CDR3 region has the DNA TGTGCCAGCAGCTTAGGTGTGACAGGGATAGGGGAGCAGTTCTTC.

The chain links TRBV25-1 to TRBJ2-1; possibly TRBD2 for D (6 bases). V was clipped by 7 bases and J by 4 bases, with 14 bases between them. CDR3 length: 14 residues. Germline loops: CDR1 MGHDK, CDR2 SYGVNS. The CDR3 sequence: CASIPAGRYNEQFF. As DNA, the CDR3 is TGTGCCAGCATCCCGGCCGGGAGATACAATGAGCAGTTCTTC.

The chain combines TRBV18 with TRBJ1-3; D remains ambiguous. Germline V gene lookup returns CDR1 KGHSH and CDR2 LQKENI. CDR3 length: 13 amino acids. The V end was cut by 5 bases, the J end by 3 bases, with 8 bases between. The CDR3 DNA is TGTGCCAGCTCAAACAGCATTGGAAACACCATATATTTT. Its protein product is CASSNSIGNTIYF.

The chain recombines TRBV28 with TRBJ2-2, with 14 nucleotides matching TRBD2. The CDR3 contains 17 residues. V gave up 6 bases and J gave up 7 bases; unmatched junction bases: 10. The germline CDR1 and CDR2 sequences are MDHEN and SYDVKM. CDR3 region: CASSRLAGGPMSGELFF. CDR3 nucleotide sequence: TGTGCCAGCAGCCGACTAGCGGGAGGGCCAATGAGCGGGGAGCTGTTTTTT.

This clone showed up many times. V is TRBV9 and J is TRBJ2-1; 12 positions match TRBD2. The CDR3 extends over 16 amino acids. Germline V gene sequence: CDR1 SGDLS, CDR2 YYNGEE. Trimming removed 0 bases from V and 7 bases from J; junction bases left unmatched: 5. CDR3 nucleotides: TGTGCCAGCAGCGTAGATGGGCTAGCGGGAGGGAATGAGCAGTTCTTC. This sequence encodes CASSVDGLAGGNEQFF.

The CDR3 nucleotides read TGTGCCAGCAGTCTTGGGACAGGGGTTACCTATGGCTACACCTTC. Its translation is CASSLGTGVTYGYTF. The chain carries TRBV6-5 and TRBJ1-2; 10 bases map to TRBD1. Germline CDR1 reads MNHEY; CDR2 reads SVGAGI. This CDR3 is built from 15 residues. V lost 5 bases and J lost 4; bases outside the gene matches: 7.

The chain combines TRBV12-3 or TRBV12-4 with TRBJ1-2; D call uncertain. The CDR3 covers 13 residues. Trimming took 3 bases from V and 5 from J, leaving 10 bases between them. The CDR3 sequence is CASSFSPGYGYTF. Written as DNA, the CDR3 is TGTGCCAGCAGTTTCAGCCCGGGTTATGGCTACACCTTC.

The CDR3 sequence: CASSVEGQGAYEQYF. In DNA form, the CDR3 reads TGTGCCAGCAGCGTAGAGGGCCAGGGGGCCTACGAGCAGTACTTC. The rearrangement joins TRBV9 to TRBJ2-7, with 7 bases identical to TRBD1. Looked up from germline, CDR1 is SGDLS and CDR2 is YYNGEE. With V trimmed by 0 bases and J by 2 bases, 5 bases remained unmatched. The CDR3 is 15 residues long.

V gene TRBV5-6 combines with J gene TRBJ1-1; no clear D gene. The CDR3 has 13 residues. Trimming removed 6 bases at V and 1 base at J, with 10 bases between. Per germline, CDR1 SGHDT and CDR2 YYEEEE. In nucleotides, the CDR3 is TGTGCCAGCAACCGAGGTGGGAACACTGAAGCTTTCTTT. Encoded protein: CASNRGGNTEAFF.

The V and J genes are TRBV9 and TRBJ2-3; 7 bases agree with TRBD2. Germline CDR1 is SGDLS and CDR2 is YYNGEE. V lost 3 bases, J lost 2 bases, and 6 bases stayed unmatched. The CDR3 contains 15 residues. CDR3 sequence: CASSALADYTDTQYF. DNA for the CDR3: TGTGCCAGCAGCGCGCTAGCGGACTACACAGATACGCAGTATTTT.